A selection of T cell receptor beta chains follows, all from one sample in a study of cytomegalovirus exposure and HLA in healthy donors. Assay: immunoSEQ multiplex PCR; the TCRdb copy retains only in-frame clones and omits some. Here the sample spans about 130,000 clones, approximately 10% being singletons. Sequencing input: PBMCs. Receptors originate from a woman between 40 and 50 years old in good health and CMV-seropositive. Both conserved end residues are part of each CDR3. D genes are given only for firm matches. The listing skips clone size in some rows; elsewhere it reads once, few, many or a size class.

TRBV25-1	TRBJ2-3	TRBD2	-	CASLVAGGDTQYF	TGTGCCAGCCTGGTAGCGGGGGGAGATACGCAGTATTTT
TRBV7-9	TRBJ1-1	-	few	CASNRNGGKAEAFF	TGTGCCAGCAACCGAAATGGGGGCAAGGCTGAAGCTTTCTTT
TRBV10-3	TRBJ2-7	TRBD1	few	CAISESGQGPGGEQYF	TGTGCCATCAGTGAGTCCGGACAGGGGCCTGGGGGCGAGCAGTACTTC
TRBV4-3	TRBJ2-1	-	-	CASSQDRIAYNEQFF	TGCGCCAGCAGCCAAGATCGAATAGCTTACAATGAGCAGTTCTTC
TRBV5-1	TRBJ1-2	TRBD1	-	CASSDPGQTGYTF	TGCGCCAGCAGTGATCCGGGACAGACTGGCTACACCTTC
TRBV7-2	TRBJ2-5	-	few	CASSWGGAQETQYF	TGTGCCAGCAGCTGGGGCGGGGCTCAAGAGACCCAGTACTTC
TRBV6-5	TRBJ1-5	TRBD1	few	CASRPDRVGNQPQHF	TGTGCCAGCAGACCTGACAGGGTCGGCAATCAGCCCCAGCATTTT
TRBV29-1	TRBJ2-1	TRBD2	few	CSVPPLAGGLSSYNEQFF	TGCAGCGTACCGCCCCTAGCGGGGGGGCTAAGCTCCTACAATGAGCAGTTCTTC
TRBV5-3	TRBJ2-1	-	-	CARSLVVRRPSEQFF	TGTGCCAGAAGCTTGGTGGTCCGACGTCCTAGTGAGCAGTTCTTC
TRBV2	TRBJ1-1	TRBD1	-	CASSLGQVNTEAFF	TGTGCCAGCAGCCTCGGACAGGTGAACACTGAAGCTTTCTTT
TRBV25-1	TRBJ2-5	-	few	CASRHLGGEGETQYF	TGTGCCAGCAGGCACCTAGGGGGGGAAGGAGAGACCCAGTACTTC
TRBV7-6	TRBJ2-3	TRBD1	few	CASSSGQGTDTQYF	TGTGCCAGCAGCTCTGGACAGGGCACAGATACGCAGTATTTT
TRBV19	TRBJ2-1	-	-	CASSIEGQHFAGNEQFF	TGTGCCAGTAGTATAGAAGGACAGCACTTCGCTGGCAATGAGCAGTTCTTC
TRBV7-2	TRBJ2-2	-	few	CASSPGVTGELFF	TGTGCCAGCAGTCCAGGGGTTACCGGGGAGCTGTTTTTT
TRBV18	TRBJ1-2	-	-	CASSPLRYGYTF	TGTGCCAGCTCACCACTTCGCTATGGCTACACCTTC
TRBV10-3	TRBJ1-1	-	-	CAISETAGNTEAFF	TGTGCCATCAGTGAGACGGCAGGGAACACTGAAGCTTTCTTT
TRBV7-3	TRBJ2-2	TRBD2	-	CASSPGGSNTGELFF	TGTGCCAGCAGCCCGGGGGGATCGAACACCGGGGAGCTGTTTTTT
TRBV7-9	TRBJ2-1	TRBD2	-	CASSLELAEYNEQFF	TGTGCCAGCAGCTTAGAACTAGCGGAGTACAATGAGCAGTTCTTC
TRBV5-1	TRBJ2-1	TRBD2	-	CASSGSGGAYEQFF	TGCGCCAGCAGCGGGAGCGGGGGGGCCTATGAGCAGTTCTTC
TRBV6-1	TRBJ2-7	-	few	CASSARGPYEQYF	TGTGCCAGCAGTGCCAGGGGACCCTACGAGCAGTACTTC
TRBV14	TRBJ1-2	-	few	CASSQDSVYGYTF	TGTGCCAGCAGCCAAGACAGTGTCTATGGCTACACCTTC
TRBV6-1	TRBJ2-2	-	few	CASGQNTGELFF	TGTGCCAGCGGCCAAAACACCGGGGAGCTGTTTTTT
TRBV29-1	TRBJ1-1	-	few	CSVEGAPDEAFF	TGCAGCGTTGAGGGGGCCCCCGATGAAGCTTTCTTT
TRBV30	TRBJ1-4	TRBD1	few	CAWNPGQVGKLFF	TGTGCCTGGAATCCGGGACAGGTGGGAAAACTGTTTTTT
TRBV2	TRBJ2-7	-	few	CASTKERYEQYF	TGTGCCAGCACCAAGGAGCGGTACGAGCAGTACTTC
TRBV15	TRBJ2-5	-	few	CATSRGGGMETQYF	TGTGCCACCAGCAGAGGGGGCGGGATGGAGACCCAGTACTTC
TRBV5-1	TRBJ2-7	TRBD1	-	CASSLTGEIEQYF	TGCGCCAGCAGCTTGACAGGGGAGATAGAGCAGTACTTC
TRBV14	TRBJ1-1	-	-	CASSPFGRGTNTEAFF	TGTGCCAGCAGCCCTTTTGGTCGAGGAACGAACACTGAAGCTTTCTTT
TRBV7-9	TRBJ1-1	TRBD1	-	CAGLGTGADTEAFF	TGTGCCGGGCTTGGGACAGGGGCGGACACTGAAGCTTTCTTT
TRBV7-2	TRBJ2-4	TRBD2	few	CASSLGAGDIQYF	TGTGCCAGCAGCTTAGGAGCGGGGGACATTCAGTACTTC
TRBV5-1	TRBJ2-5	-	-	CASSLESRVEETQYF	TGCGCCAGCAGCTTGGAGTCCAGGGTAGAAGAGACCCAGTACTTC
TRBV7-9	TRBJ1-5	-	few	CASSFVGPQPQHF	TGTGCCAGCAGCTTCGTGGGGCCACAGCCCCAGCATTTT
TRBV11-2	TRBJ2-1	TRBD2	few	CASSLGGLARDEQFF	TGTGCCAGCAGCTTAGGTGGACTAGCGAGGGATGAGCAGTTCTTC
TRBV5-1	TRBJ2-4	TRBD1	few	CASSLAGTGDIQYF	TGCGCCAGCAGCTTGGCCGGGACAGGGGACATTCAGTACTTC
TRBV5-1	TRBJ1-1	-	-	CASSTNLNTEAFF	TGCGCCAGCAGCACAAATTTGAACACTGAAGCTTTCTTT
TRBV10-2	TRBJ2-3	TRBD2	-	CASSYTSGGIRGTDTQYF	TGCGCCAGCAGCTACACTAGCGGGGGAATTAGGGGCACAGATACGCAGTATTTT
TRBV5-6	TRBJ1-1	-	few	CASSLLRQVGRGNTEAFF	TGTGCCAGCAGCTTGTTGCGACAGGTGGGAAGGGGGAACACTGAAGCTTTCTTT
TRBV7-2	TRBJ2-1	TRBD2	-	CASSTGLAGPSRQFF	TGTGCCAGCAGCACGGGACTAGCGGGCCCCTCTCGGCAGTTCTTC
TRBV19	TRBJ1-5	-	few	CASSSGTTPGDQPQHF	TGTGCCAGTAGTAGCGGGACGACTCCCGGGGATCAGCCCCAGCATTTT
TRBV10-3	TRBJ1-1	TRBD1	few	CAISARQGWVDTEAFF	TGTGCCATCAGTGCGAGACAGGGGTGGGTGGACACTGAAGCTTTCTTT
TRBV5-1	TRBJ2-1	TRBD1	once	CASSPGQGSGEQFF	TGCGCCAGCAGTCCGGGACAGGGTTCGGGTGAGCAGTTCTTC
TRBV9	TRBJ2-2	TRBD1	-	CASSVEPLRQGATGELFF	TGTGCCAGCAGCGTAGAGCCCCTTCGACAGGGGGCTACCGGGGAGCTGTTTTTT
TRBV19	TRBJ2-5	-	-	CASSMGQGFRAQETQYF	TGTGCCAGTAGTATGGGCCAGGGGTTTAGGGCCCAAGAGACCCAGTACTTC
TRBV6-4	TRBJ2-3	TRBD2	-	CASSATSGADTQYF	TGTGCCAGCAGTGCGACTAGCGGGGCAGATACGCAGTATTTT
TRBV5-8	TRBJ2-5	TRBD1	-	CASSTGQGFQTQYF	TGTGCCAGCAGCACGGGACAGGGGTTTCAGACCCAGTACTTC
TRBV5-4	TRBJ1-1	-	-	CASSFGQRLTEAFF	TGTGCCAGCAGCTTTGGACAGCGGCTCACTGAGGCTTTCTTT
TRBV7-9	TRBJ2-2	-	-	CASSLLFTGELFF	TGTGCCAGCAGCTTACTCTTCACCGGGGAGCTGTTTTTT
TRBV5-1	TRBJ2-3	TRBD2	-	CASSLWTSGPSTDTQYF	TGCGCCAGCAGCCTATGGACTAGCGGACCTAGCACAGATACGCAGTATTTT